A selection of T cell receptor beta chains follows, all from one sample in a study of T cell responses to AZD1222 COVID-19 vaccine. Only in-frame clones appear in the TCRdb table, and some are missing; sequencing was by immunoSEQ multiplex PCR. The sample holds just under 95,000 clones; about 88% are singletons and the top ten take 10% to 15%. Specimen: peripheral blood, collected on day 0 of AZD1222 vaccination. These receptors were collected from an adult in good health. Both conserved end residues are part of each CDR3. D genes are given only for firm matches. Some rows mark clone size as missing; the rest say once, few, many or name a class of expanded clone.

CDR3 DNA: TGTGCCAGTAAGAAGGTGATAATGGCGGATACGCAGTATTTT
CDR3 protein: CASKKVIMADTQYF
V gene: TRBV19
D gene: -
clone size: -
J gene: TRBJ2-3
CDR3 length: 14

CDR3 DNA: TGTGCCAGTAGTATAGACGGAGAGGGCTCCTGGCTCTATGGCTACACCTTC
CDR3 protein: CASSIDGEGSWLYGYTF
V gene: TRBV19
D gene: -
clone size: -
J gene: TRBJ1-2
CDR3 length: 17

CDR3 DNA: TGTGCCAGCAGTGAATGGGTAGGGCCCAATGGCTACACCTTC
CDR3 protein: CASSEWVGPNGYTF
V gene: TRBV2
D gene: -
clone size: -
J gene: TRBJ1-2
CDR3 length: 14

CDR3 DNA: TGCAGCGTCGACAGCTCCTATGGCTACACCTTC
CDR3 protein: CSVDSSYGYTF
V gene: TRBV29-1
D gene: -
clone size: -
J gene: TRBJ1-2
CDR3 length: 11

CDR3 DNA: TGTGCCAGCAGCTTAGGTGGTAGCGGGGTTCAAGAGACCCAGTACTTC
CDR3 protein: CASSLGGSGVQETQYF
V gene: TRBV11-3
D gene: TRBD2
clone size: once
J gene: TRBJ2-5
CDR3 length: 16

CDR3 DNA: TGTGCCAGCAGCTTGGCCGAGGGGAGGGACTATGGCTACACCTTC
CDR3 protein: CASSLAEGRDYGYTF
V gene: TRBV5-4
D gene: -
clone size: -
J gene: TRBJ1-2
CDR3 length: 15

CDR3 DNA: TGTGCCAGCAGTTTAAATCCCGAGGGGGCCTATGGCTACACCTTC
CDR3 protein: CASSLNPEGAYGYTF
V gene: TRBV6-6
D gene: TRBD1
clone size: -
J gene: TRBJ1-2
CDR3 length: 15

CDR3 DNA: TGCAGTGCTAGTACGATCAGGGGCCAGACAGATACGCAGTATTTT
CDR3 protein: CSASTIRGQTDTQYF
V gene: TRBV20-1
D gene: -
clone size: -
J gene: TRBJ2-3
CDR3 length: 15

CDR3 DNA: TGTGCCTGGGAGAGGGGTAAGAATGAAGCTTTCTTT
CDR3 protein: CAWERGKNEAFF
V gene: TRBV7-9
D gene: -
clone size: -
J gene: TRBJ1-1
CDR3 length: 12

CDR3 DNA: TGTGCCAGCAGCTTAACAGACTCCTATGGCTACACCTTC
CDR3 protein: CASSLTDSYGYTF
V gene: TRBV7-3
D gene: -
clone size: once
J gene: TRBJ1-2
CDR3 length: 13

CDR3 DNA: TGTGCTAGCAGCTTAGGCTCAGCCCAAGAGACCCAGTACTTC
CDR3 protein: CASSLGSAQETQYF
V gene: TRBV7-7
D gene: -
clone size: -
J gene: TRBJ2-5
CDR3 length: 14

CDR3 DNA: TGTGCCAGCAGTCCAATCTCCACCGGGGAGCTGTTTTTT
CDR3 protein: CASSPISTGELFF
V gene: TRBV12-3/TRBV12-4
D gene: -
clone size: few
J gene: TRBJ2-2
CDR3 length: 13

CDR3 DNA: TGTGCCAGCAGTTTGAGGGGGCGGAGGAACATTCAGTGCTTC
CDR3 protein: CASSLRGRRNIQCF
V gene: TRBV28
D gene: TRBD1
clone size: -
J gene: TRBJ2-4
CDR3 length: 14

CDR3 DNA: TGTGCCAGCAGTAAAGACCGTGACGGCTATGGCTACACCTTC
CDR3 protein: CASSKDRDGYGYTF
V gene: TRBV7-9
D gene: -
clone size: once
J gene: TRBJ1-2
CDR3 length: 14

CDR3 DNA: TGTGCCAGCAGCTTAGAATGGGGAGTCGCTGAAGCTTTCTTT
CDR3 protein: CASSLEWGVAEAFF
V gene: TRBV11-1
D gene: -
clone size: -
J gene: TRBJ1-1
CDR3 length: 14

CDR3 DNA: TGTGCCAGCAGCTTAGTGGGGACAGATTTTAAGACCGGGGAGCTGTTTTTT
CDR3 protein: CASSLVGTDFKTGELFF
V gene: TRBV7-6
D gene: TRBD1
clone size: -
J gene: TRBJ2-2
CDR3 length: 17

CDR3 DNA: TGTGCCAGCAGCCTAGCCGGTTCAAATTCACCCCTCCACTTT
CDR3 protein: CASSLAGSNSPLHF
V gene: TRBV7-3
D gene: -
clone size: -
J gene: TRBJ1-6
CDR3 length: 14

CDR3 DNA: TGCGCCAGCAGCTTGGTGCAGGGAGGCACTGAAGCTTTCTTT
CDR3 protein: CASSLVQGGTEAFF
V gene: TRBV5-1
D gene: -
clone size: few
J gene: TRBJ1-1
CDR3 length: 14

CDR3 DNA: TGTGCCAGCAGCTCGGACAGAGATAGCAATCAGCCCCAGCATTTT
CDR3 protein: CASSSDRDSNQPQHF
V gene: TRBV7-9
D gene: -
clone size: -
J gene: TRBJ1-5
CDR3 length: 15

CDR3 DNA: TGTGCCTGGAGTATCGACAGGGGGGGCGGCTACACCTTC
CDR3 protein: CAWSIDRGGGYTF
V gene: TRBV30
D gene: TRBD1
clone size: -
J gene: TRBJ1-2
CDR3 length: 13

CDR3 DNA: TGTGCCAGCAGCCAAGCAGGGAGGGCTGAAGCTTTCTTT
CDR3 protein: CASSQAGRAEAFF
V gene: TRBV4-2
D gene: -
clone size: -
J gene: TRBJ1-1
CDR3 length: 13

CDR3 DNA: TGCGCCAGCAGCTTGGACAGGAATGAAAAACTGTTTTTT
CDR3 protein: CASSLDRNEKLFF
V gene: TRBV5-1
D gene: -
clone size: -
J gene: TRBJ1-4
CDR3 length: 13

CDR3 DNA: TGTGCCACCAGCAGCGCCGGGACAGGGATCCACGAGCAGTACTTC
CDR3 protein: CATSSAGTGIHEQYF
V gene: TRBV15
D gene: TRBD1
clone size: once
J gene: TRBJ2-7
CDR3 length: 15

CDR3 DNA: TGTGCCAGCAGCAAGAGACGGTTCTACGAGCAGTACTTC
CDR3 protein: CASSKRRFYEQYF
V gene: TRBV21-1
D gene: -
clone size: -
J gene: TRBJ2-7
CDR3 length: 13

CDR3 DNA: TGTGCCAGCAGCCAGCGGGGCTTAGCTGAAAACACCATATATTTT
CDR3 protein: CASSQRGLAENTIYF
V gene: TRBV7-2
D gene: -
clone size: -
J gene: TRBJ1-3
CDR3 length: 15

CDR3 DNA: TGCGCCAGCAGCCCGGACGGTCTTCCGGAAAAACTGTTTTTT
CDR3 protein: CASSPDGLPEKLFF
V gene: TRBV5-1
D gene: -
clone size: -
J gene: TRBJ1-4
CDR3 length: 14

CDR3 DNA: TGTGCCATCAGTACCGGGACAGGGAGAAACATTCAGTACTTC
CDR3 protein: CAISTGTGRNIQYF
V gene: TRBV10-3
D gene: TRBD1
clone size: -
J gene: TRBJ2-4
CDR3 length: 14

CDR3 DNA: TGTGCCAGCAGTAGGGACTACACAGATACGCAGTATTTT
CDR3 protein: CASSRDYTDTQYF
V gene: TRBV6-4
D gene: TRBD2
clone size: -
J gene: TRBJ2-3
CDR3 length: 13

CDR3 DNA: TGTGCCAGTAGTATCTCGCGAGGGGCTGGGGAGACCCAGTACTTC
CDR3 protein: CASSISRGAGETQYF
V gene: TRBV19
D gene: -
clone size: -
J gene: TRBJ2-5
CDR3 length: 15

CDR3 DNA: TGCGCCAGCAGCTTGGCCTCAGGGTACGTGAATGAGCAGTTCTTC
CDR3 protein: CASSLASGYVNEQFF
V gene: TRBV5-1
D gene: -
clone size: -
J gene: TRBJ2-1
CDR3 length: 15

CDR3 DNA: TGTGCCAGCCGTCAGGGGGGCCAAGAGACCCAGTACTTC
CDR3 protein: CASRQGGQETQYF
V gene: TRBV28
D gene: -
clone size: -
J gene: TRBJ2-5
CDR3 length: 13

CDR3 DNA: TGTGCCAGCAGCTCAGGACAGGGGTTCACGCAGTATTTT
CDR3 protein: CASSSGQGFTQYF
V gene: TRBV7-9
D gene: TRBD1
clone size: -
J gene: TRBJ2-3
CDR3 length: 13

CDR3 DNA: TGTGCCAGCAGTGAAGGGGACAAAATGAATGAAAAACTGTTTTTT
CDR3 protein: CASSEGDKMNEKLFF
V gene: TRBV2
D gene: -
clone size: -
J gene: TRBJ1-4
CDR3 length: 15

CDR3 DNA: TGTGCCAGCAGTTTTTCCCAGAACTCCTACGAGCAGTACTTC
CDR3 protein: CASSFSQNSYEQYF
V gene: TRBV28
D gene: -
clone size: -
J gene: TRBJ2-7
CDR3 length: 14

CDR3 DNA: TGTGCCAGCAGCTTAGTCCGACTAGCGGGGGGTTGGGAGACCCAGTACTTC
CDR3 protein: CASSLVRLAGGWETQYF
V gene: TRBV7-2
D gene: TRBD2
clone size: -
J gene: TRBJ2-5
CDR3 length: 17

CDR3 DNA: TGTGCCAGTTGGAAAACAGGGAGGAACACTGAAGCTTTCTTT
CDR3 protein: CASWKTGRNTEAFF
V gene: TRBV6-5
D gene: -
clone size: -
J gene: TRBJ1-1
CDR3 length: 14